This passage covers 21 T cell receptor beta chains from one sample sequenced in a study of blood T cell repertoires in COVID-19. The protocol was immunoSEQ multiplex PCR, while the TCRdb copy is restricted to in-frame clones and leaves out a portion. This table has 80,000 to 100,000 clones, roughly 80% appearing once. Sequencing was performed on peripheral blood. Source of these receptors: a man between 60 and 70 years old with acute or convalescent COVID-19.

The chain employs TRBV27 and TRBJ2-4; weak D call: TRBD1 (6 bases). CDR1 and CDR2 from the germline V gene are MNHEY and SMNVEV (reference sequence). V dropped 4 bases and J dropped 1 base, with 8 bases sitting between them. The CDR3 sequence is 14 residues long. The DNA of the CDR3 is TGTGCCAGCAGTTCGCAGGGGGCCAAAAACATTCAGTACTTC. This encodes CASSSQGAKNIQYF.

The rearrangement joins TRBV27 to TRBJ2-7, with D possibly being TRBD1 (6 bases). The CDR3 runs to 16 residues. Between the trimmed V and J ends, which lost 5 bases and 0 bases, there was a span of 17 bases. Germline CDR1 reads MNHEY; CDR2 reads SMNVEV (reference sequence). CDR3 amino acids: CASSLSQGWLSYEQYF. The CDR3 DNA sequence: TGTGCCAGCAGTCTCTCACAGGGTTGGCTCTCCTACGAGCAGTACTTC.

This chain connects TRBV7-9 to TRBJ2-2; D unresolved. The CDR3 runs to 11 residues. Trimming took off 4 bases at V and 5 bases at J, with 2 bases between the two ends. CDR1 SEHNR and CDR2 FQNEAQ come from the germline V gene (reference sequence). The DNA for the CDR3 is TGTGCCAGCAGCTCGACCGGGGAGCTGTTTTTT. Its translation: CASSSTGELFF.

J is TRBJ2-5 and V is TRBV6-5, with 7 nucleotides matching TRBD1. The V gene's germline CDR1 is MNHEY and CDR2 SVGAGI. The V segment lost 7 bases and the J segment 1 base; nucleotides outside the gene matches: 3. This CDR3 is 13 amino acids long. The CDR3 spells CASTEGAQETQYF. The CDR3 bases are TGTGCCAGCACAGAGGGGGCCCAAGAGACCCAGTACTTC.

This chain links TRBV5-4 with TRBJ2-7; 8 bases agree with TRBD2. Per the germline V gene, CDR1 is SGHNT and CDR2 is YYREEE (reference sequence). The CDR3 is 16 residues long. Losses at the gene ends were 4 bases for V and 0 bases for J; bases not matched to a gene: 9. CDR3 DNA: TGTGCCAGCAGCCCGGGGGGGGGCGTGAGCTCCTACGAGCAGTACTTC. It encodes CASSPGGGVSSYEQYF.

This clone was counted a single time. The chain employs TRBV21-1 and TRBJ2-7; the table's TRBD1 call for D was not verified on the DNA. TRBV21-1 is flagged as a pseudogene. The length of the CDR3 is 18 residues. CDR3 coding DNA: TGTGCCAGCAGCAAAGTAACGTTTACAGGGGACAGAGACTACGAGCAGTACTTC. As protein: CASSKVTFTGDRDYEQYF.

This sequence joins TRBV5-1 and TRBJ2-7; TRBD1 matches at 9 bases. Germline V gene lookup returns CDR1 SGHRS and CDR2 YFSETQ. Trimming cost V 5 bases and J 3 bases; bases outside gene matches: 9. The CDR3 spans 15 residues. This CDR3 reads CASRVGGQGFYEQYF. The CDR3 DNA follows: TGCGCCAGCAGGGTAGGAGGACAGGGGTTCTACGAGCAGTACTTC.

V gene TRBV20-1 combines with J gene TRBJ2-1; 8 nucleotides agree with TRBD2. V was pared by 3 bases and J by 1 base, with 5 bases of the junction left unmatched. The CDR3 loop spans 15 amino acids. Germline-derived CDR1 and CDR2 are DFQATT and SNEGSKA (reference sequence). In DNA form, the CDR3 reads TGCAGTGCTAGTGGGGCGGGAGGTTCCTACAATGAGCAGTTCTTC. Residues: CSASGAGGSYNEQFF.

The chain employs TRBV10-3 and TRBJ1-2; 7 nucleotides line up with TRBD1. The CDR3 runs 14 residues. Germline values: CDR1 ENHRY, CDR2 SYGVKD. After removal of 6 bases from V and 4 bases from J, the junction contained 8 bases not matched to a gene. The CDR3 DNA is TGTGCCATCAGGGAGGACAGGATAAGCTATGGCTACACCTTC. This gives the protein CAIREDRISYGYTF.

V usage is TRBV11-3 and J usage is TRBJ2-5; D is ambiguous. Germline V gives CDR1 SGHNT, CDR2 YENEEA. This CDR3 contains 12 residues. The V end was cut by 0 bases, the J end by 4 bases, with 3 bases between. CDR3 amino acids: CASSLDGETQYF. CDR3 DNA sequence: TGTGCCAGCAGCTTAGACGGAGAGACCCAGTACTTC.

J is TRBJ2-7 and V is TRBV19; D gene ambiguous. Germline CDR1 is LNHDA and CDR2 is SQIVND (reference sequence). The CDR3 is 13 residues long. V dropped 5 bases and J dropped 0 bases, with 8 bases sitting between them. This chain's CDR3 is CASSWRHSYEQYF. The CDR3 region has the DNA TGTGCCAGTAGTTGGCGGCACTCCTACGAGCAGTACTTC. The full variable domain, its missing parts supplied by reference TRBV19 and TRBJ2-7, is DGGITQSPKYLFRKEGQNVTLSCEQNLNHDAMYWYRQDPGQGLRLIYYSQIVNDFQKGDIAEGYSVSREKKESFPLTVTSAQKNPTAFYLCASSWRHSYEQYFGPGTRLTVT.

Here the CDR3 reads CASSPISGRGTYEQYF. For the CDR3, the DNA is TGTGCCAGCTCACCGATTAGCGGGAGAGGGACCTACGAGCAGTACTTC. This chain uses TRBV18 with TRBJ2-7, with 9 bases fitting TRBD2. The germline V gene has CDR1 KGHSH and CDR2 LQKENI. The CDR3 is 16 residues long. V lost 3 bases and J lost 2; bases outside the gene matches: 8.

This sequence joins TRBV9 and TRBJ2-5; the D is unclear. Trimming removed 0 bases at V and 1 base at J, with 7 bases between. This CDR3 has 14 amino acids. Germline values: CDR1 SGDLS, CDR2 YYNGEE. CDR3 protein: CASSVGTTQETQYF. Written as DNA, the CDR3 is TGTGCCAGCAGCGTAGGCACAACCCAAGAGACCCAGTACTTC.

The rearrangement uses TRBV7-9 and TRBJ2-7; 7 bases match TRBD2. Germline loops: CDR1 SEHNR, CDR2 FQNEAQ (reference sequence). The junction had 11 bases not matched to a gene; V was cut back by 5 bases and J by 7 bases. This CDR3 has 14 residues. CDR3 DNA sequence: TGTGCCAGCAGCCAGGGACTACCCCGCGGGGAGCAGTACTTC. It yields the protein CASSQGLPRGEQYF. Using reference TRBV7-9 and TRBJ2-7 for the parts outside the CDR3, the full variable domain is DTGVSQNPRHKITKRGQNVTFRCDPISEHNRLYWYRQTLGQGPEFLTYFQNEAQLEKSRLLSDRFSAERPKGSFSTLEIQRTEQGDSAMYLCASSQGLPRGEQYFGPGTRLTVT.

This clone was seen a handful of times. CDR3 in DNA: TGTGCCAGCAGATTACAGGGAAATACTGAAGCTTTCTTT. This codes for CASRLQGNTEAFF. The chain carries TRBV2 and TRBJ1-1, with D possibly TRBD1 on 6 matching bases. From germline, CDR1 is SNHLY and CDR2 FYNNEI. There are 13 residues in the CDR3. Deletions cut 6 bases from V and 5 bases from J, with 13 bases between. The full variable domain, with the rest looked up from reference TRBV2 and TRBJ1-1, is EPEVTQTPSHQVTQMGQEVILRCVPISNHLYFYWYRQILGQKVEFLVSFYNNEISEKSEIFDDQFSVERPDGSNFTLKIRSTKLEDSAMYFCASRLQGNTEAFFGQGTRLTVV.

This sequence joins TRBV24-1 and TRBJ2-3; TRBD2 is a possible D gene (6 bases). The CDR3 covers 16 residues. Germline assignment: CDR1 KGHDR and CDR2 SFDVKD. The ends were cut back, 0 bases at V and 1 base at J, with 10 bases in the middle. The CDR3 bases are TGTGCCACCAGTGATTTGCCTAGCGAAGGCACAGATACGCAGTATTTT. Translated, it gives CATSDLPSEGTDTQYF.

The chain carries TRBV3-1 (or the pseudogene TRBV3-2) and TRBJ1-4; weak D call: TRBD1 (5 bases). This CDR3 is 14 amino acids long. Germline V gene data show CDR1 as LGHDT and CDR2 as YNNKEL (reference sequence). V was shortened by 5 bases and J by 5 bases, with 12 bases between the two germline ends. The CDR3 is CASSFRQPNEKLFF. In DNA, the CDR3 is TGTGCCAGCAGCTTCCGACAGCCGAATGAAAAACTGTTTTTT.

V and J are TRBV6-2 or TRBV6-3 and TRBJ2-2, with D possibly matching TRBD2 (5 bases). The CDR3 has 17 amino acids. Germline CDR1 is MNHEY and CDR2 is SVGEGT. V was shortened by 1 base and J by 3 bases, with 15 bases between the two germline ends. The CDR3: CASSYFPDEGYTGELFF. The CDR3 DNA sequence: TGTGCCAGCAGTTACTTTCCGGATGAGGGATACACCGGGGAGCTGTTTTTT.

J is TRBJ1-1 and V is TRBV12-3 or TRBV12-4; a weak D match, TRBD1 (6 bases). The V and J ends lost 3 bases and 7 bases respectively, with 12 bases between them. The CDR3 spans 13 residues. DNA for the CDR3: TGTGCCAGCAGTTTCCAGGGGACCGGTGAAGCTTTCTTT. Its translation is CASSFQGTGEAFF.

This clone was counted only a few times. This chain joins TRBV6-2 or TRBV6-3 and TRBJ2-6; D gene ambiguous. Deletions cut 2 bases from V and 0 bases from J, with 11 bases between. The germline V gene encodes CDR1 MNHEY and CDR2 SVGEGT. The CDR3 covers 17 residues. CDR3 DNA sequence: TGTGCCAGCAGTTACGCCGGTCCTCTCTCTGGGGCCAACGTCCTGACTTTC. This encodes CASSYAGPLSGANVLTF.

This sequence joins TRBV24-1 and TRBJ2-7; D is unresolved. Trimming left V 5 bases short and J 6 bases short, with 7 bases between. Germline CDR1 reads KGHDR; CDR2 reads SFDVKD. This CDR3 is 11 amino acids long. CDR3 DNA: TGTGCCACCAGTGTAGAATCCGAGCAGTACTTC. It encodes CATSVESEQYF.